These 13 T cell receptor beta chains originate from one sample sequenced in a study of radiation and T cells in renal cell carcinoma. The time point: blood 4 weeks post-SBRT, at nephrectomy. Sample treatment: 15 Gy SBRT to primary tumor, nephrectomy 4 weeks later. Libraries were prepared by immunoSEQ multiplex PCR; TCRdb keeps only in-frame clonotypes and omits some of them. Of 140,000 or so clones in the sample, 70% to 90% were seen once. This material consisted of blood, taken from a patient whose treatment included radiotherapy and nephrectomy. These receptor sequences come from a woman between 50 and 59 years old with renal cell carcinoma.

This clone occurred once. This sequence joins TRBV21-1 and TRBJ2-7; no check of the table's D call, TRBD2, against the DNA was made. TRBV21-1 is given as a pseudogene. This CDR3 region has 15 residues. This chain's CDR3 is CASSKGRLASYEQYF. In DNA, the CDR3 is TGTGCCAGCAGCAAAGGTAGGCTAGCCTCCTACGAGCAGTACTTC.

The chain joins TRBV7-2 to TRBJ2-1; D is uncertain. The CDR3 consists of 12 residues. Germline V gives CDR1 SGHTA, CDR2 FQGNSA. V was trimmed by 3 bases and J by 7 bases, leaving 7 bases between them. The DNA for the CDR3 is TGTGCCAGCAGCTTCAACAATAATGAGCAGTTCTTC. This encodes CASSFNNNEQFF.

CDR3 protein: CASSLSGAVNYGYTF. CDR3 bases: TGTGCCAGCAGCTTGTCAGGGGCCGTTAACTATGGCTACACCTTC. V is TRBV5-6 and J is TRBJ1-2; TRBD1 might be the D (6 bases). The CDR3 covers 15 residues. Trimming took 1 base from V and 1 from J, leaving 11 bases between them. CDR1 is SGHDT, CDR2 YYEEEE, per germline. Full variable domain (remainder filled in from reference TRBV5-6 and TRBJ1-2): DAGVTQSPTHLIKTRGQQVTLRCSPKSGHDTVSWYQQALGQGPQFIFQYYEEEERQRGNFPDRFSGHQFPNYSSELNVNALLLGDSALYLCASSLSGAVNYGYTFGSGTRLTVV.

The V and J genes are TRBV28 and TRBJ2-3; TRBD2 matches at 11 bases. CDR1 and CDR2 (germline): MDHEN, SYDVKM. V lost 6 bases to trimming and J lost 7 bases; unmatched junction nucleotides: 6. The CDR3 runs 14 residues. For the CDR3, the DNA is TGTGCCAGCAGCAGACTAGCGGGACTGTATACGCAGTATTTT. It codes for CASSRLAGLYTQYF.

This clone was recorded a few times. The chain links TRBV15 to TRBJ2-5; D may match TRBD1 or TRBD2 (5 bases each). Trimming stripped 6 bases from V and 1 base from J, with 12 bases between. Germline V gives CDR1 LNHNV, CDR2 YYDKDF (reference sequence). The CDR3 contains 14 residues. CDR3 coding DNA: TGTGCCACCAGGAAGGGACGGACCCAAGAGACCCAGTACTTC. Translation gives CATRKGRTQETQYF.

The chain links TRBV7-9 to TRBJ1-3, with TRBD1 identical over 7 bases. This CDR3 region has 14 residues. Germline V lookup: CDR1 SEHNR, CDR2 FQNEAQ (reference sequence). V dropped 6 bases and J dropped 6; count of bases not matched to a gene: 8. The DNA of the CDR3 is TGTGCCAGCAGTCGCACAGGGGCGAAAAACACCATATATTTT. It encodes CASSRTGAKNTIYF. Full variable domain (remainder filled in from reference TRBV7-9 and TRBJ1-3): DTGVSQNPRHKITKRGQNVTFRCDPISEHNRLYWYRQTLGQGPEFLTYFQNEAQLEKSRLLSDRFSAERPKGSFSTLEIQRTEQGDSAMYLCASSRTGAKNTIYFGEGSWLTVV.

V is TRBV5-5 and J is TRBJ1-3; D is undetermined. V dropped 2 bases and J dropped 2 bases, with 23 bases sitting between them. Germline CDR1 SGHKS, CDR2 YYEKEE (reference sequence). The CDR3 length is 19 residues. This CDR3 is CASSFLRHKNRGPGNTIYF. CDR3 nucleotides: TGTGCCAGCAGCTTTTTACGCCACAAAAACAGAGGACCTGGAAACACCATATATTTT.

The chain has TRBV5-1 and TRBJ2-1, with D possibly TRBD2 on 5 matching bases. V gave up 3 bases and J gave up 3 bases, with 7 bases separating them. In germline, CDR1 is SGHRS, CDR2 YFSETQ. The CDR3 covers 13 residues. CDR3 residues: CASSSDFYNEQFF. The CDR3 DNA is TGCGCCAGCAGCTCGGACTTCTACAATGAGCAGTTCTTC.

The chain is built from TRBV11-3 and TRBJ1-1; D unclear. CDR1 is SGHNT, CDR2 YENEEA, per germline. This CDR3 is 14 amino acids long. The V end lost 3 bases, the J end lost 1 base, and 9 bases lay between the germline ends. In DNA, the CDR3 is TGTGCCAGCAGCTTTAGCCCGTCGAACACTGAAGCTTTCTTT. Its translation is CASSFSPSNTEAFF.

The gene calls are TRBV10-3 and TRBJ1-2; no clear D. V was cut by 3 bases and J by 2 bases, with 4 bases left in between. The CDR3 contains 12 residues. The germline CDR1 and CDR2 sequences are ENHRY and SYGVKD. CDR3 sequence: CAISDQNYGYTF. CDR3 sequence (DNA): TGTGCCATCAGTGACCAGAACTATGGCTACACCTTC.

V usage is TRBV30 and J usage is TRBJ2-1; 7 bases fit TRBD2. V shed 4 bases and J 5 bases; nucleotides not matched to a gene: 8. The CDR3 has 14 residues. Per germline, CDR1 GTSNPN and CDR2 SVGIG (reference sequence). The CDR3 bases are TGTGCCTGGACTGGCGGGGGAGCTAACAATGAGCAGTTCTTC. Protein: CAWTGGGANNEQFF.

This sequence joins TRBV30 and TRBJ2-3; 7 bases are a match to TRBD2. Trimming removed 1 base from V and 2 bases from J; junction bases left unmatched: 6. Germline CDR1 reads GTSNPN; CDR2 reads SVGIG (reference sequence). This CDR3 is built from 15 residues. The CDR3 is CAWSGASGITDTQYF. The CDR3, as DNA: TGTGCCTGGAGTGGGGCTAGCGGTATCACAGATACGCAGTATTTT.

The chain recombines TRBV30 with TRBJ1-3; no clear D. Germline CDR1 reads GTSNPN; CDR2 reads SVGIG (reference sequence). The CDR3 loop spans 15 amino acids. V was trimmed by 0 bases and J by 3 bases, leaving 12 bases between them. The CDR3, as DNA: TGTGCCTGGAGTGTAGCAGTTCTAGGTGGAAACACCATATATTTT. Translated: CAWSVAVLGGNTIYF. The entire variable domain, with the rest obtained from reference TRBV30 and TRBJ1-3, is as follows: SQTIHQWPATLVQPVGSPLSLECTVEGTSNPNLYWYRQAAGRGLQLLFYSVGIGQISSEVPQNLSASRPQDRQFILSSKKLLLSDSGFYLCAWSVAVLGGNTIYFGEGSWLTVV.